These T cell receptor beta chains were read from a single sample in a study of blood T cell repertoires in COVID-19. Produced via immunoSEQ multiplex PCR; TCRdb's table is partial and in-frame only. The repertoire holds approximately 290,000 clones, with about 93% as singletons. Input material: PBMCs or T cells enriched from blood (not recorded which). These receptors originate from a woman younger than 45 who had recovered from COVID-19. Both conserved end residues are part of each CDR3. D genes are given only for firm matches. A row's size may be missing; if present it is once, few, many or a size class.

CDR3: CASRNEQTYEQYF
DNA: TGTGCCAGCAGAAATGAACAGACCTACGAGCAGTACTTC
size: .
J: TRBJ2-7
D: .
V: TRBV28

CDR3: CASSQDASGSAADTQYF
DNA: TGCGCCAGCAGCCAAGATGCTAGCGGGAGTGCGGCAGATACGCAGTATTTT
size: .
J: TRBJ2-3
D: TRBD2
V: TRBV4-3

CDR3: CASSQKTQANYGYTF
DNA: TGTGCCAGCAGTCAGAAGACACAGGCTAACTATGGCTACACCTTC
size: .
J: TRBJ1-2
D: .
V: TRBV6-5

CDR3: CASSQPLREQYF
DNA: TGCGCCAGCAGCCAACCCCTACGAGAACAGTACTTC
size: .
J: TRBJ2-7
D: .
V: TRBV4-1

CDR3: CASSRDRGNEKLFF
DNA: TGTGCCAGCAGCCGGGACAGGGGTAATGAAAAACTGTTTTTT
size: .
J: TRBJ1-4
D: TRBD1
V: TRBV6-5

CDR3: CASSSVGPESPLHF
DNA: TGTGCCAGCAGTTCGGTGGGGCCGGAATCACCCCTCCACTTT
size: .
J: TRBJ1-6
D: .
V: TRBV28

CDR3: CASSPGLAQSDEQFF
DNA: TGTGCCAGCAGCCCGGGACTGGCACAATCCGATGAGCAGTTCTTC
size: .
J: TRBJ2-1
D: .
V: TRBV7-6

CDR3: CASSQVRTRNTEAFF
DNA: TGCGCCAGCAGCCAAGTACGTACGAGGAACACTGAAGCTTTCTTT
size: .
J: TRBJ1-1
D: .
V: TRBV4-3

CDR3: CASSQDRTSDTQYF
DNA: TGTGCCAGCAGCCAAGATCGGACTAGTGATACGCAGTATTTT
size: .
J: TRBJ2-3
D: TRBD2
V: TRBV4-2

CDR3: CASSIGRSHQPQHF
DNA: TGTGCCAGTAGTATAGGGAGAAGCCATCAGCCCCAGCATTTT
size: .
J: TRBJ1-5
D: .
V: TRBV19

CDR3: CASSSSSGSSYEQYF
DNA: TGTGCCAGCAGCTCCTCCTCCGGGAGCTCCTACGAGCAGTACTTC
size: .
J: TRBJ2-7
D: .
V: TRBV7-2

CDR3: CASSGARPNTGELFF
DNA: TGCGCCAGCAGTGGAGCCCGCCCGAACACCGGGGAGCTGTTTTTT
size: few
J: TRBJ2-2
D: .
V: TRBV10-2

CDR3: CASSIGQGNTEAFF
DNA: TGTGCCAGTAGTATAGGGCAGGGGAACACTGAAGCTTTCTTT
size: .
J: TRBJ1-1
D: .
V: TRBV19